The present T cell receptor (beta chain) was sequenced within a study of T cell responses to AZD1222 COVID-19 vaccine. Regarding the study as a whole: Samples come after the peak T cell response, not at day 14.

Produced via immunoSEQ multiplex PCR; TCRdb's table is partial and in-frame only. The sample lists 97,000 or so clones; 80% to 95% were seen once. This CDR3 comprises 15 residues. The V gene lost 6 bases and the J gene lost 7 bases, with 22 bases spanning the gap. CDR1 and CDR2 (germline): PRHDT, FYEKMQ (reference sequence). This clone was recorded only once. Its target is unknown. This chain links TRBV13 with TRBJ2-7; the D call may be TRBD1 or TRBD2 (5 bases each). The sequence derives from an adult who received the AZD1222 COVID-19 vaccine. The input for sequencing was peripheral blood, taken 28 days after the second AZD1222 dose. CDR3 residues: CASSSLRESGMEQYF. CDR3 coding DNA: TGTGCCAGCAGTTCCCTCAGGGAGAGCGGTATGGAGCAGTACTTC.